Reported below is one TCR beta chain. What it recognizes is unknown. Generation of TCR beta libraries employed quantitative 5'-RACE incorporating molecular barcodes. TCRdb ran MiXCR on the 5' RACE reads and lists one entry per CDR3 protein. The sample includes some 340,000 distinct CDR3 sequences, roughly 15% of them seen just once. The germline V gene has CDR1 DFQATT and CDR2 SNEGSKA (reference sequence). The trim removed 2 bases at V and 0 bases at J, leaving 5 bases unmatched. The CDR3 contains 15 residues. The data stem from a study of CD8 T cells in ankylosing spondylitis. General study points: Characteristic, it appeared, of ankylosing spondylitis blood was a TCR beta motif of several highly homologous variants. Within matched ankylosing spondylitis synovial fluid, disease-linked clones were reportedly significantly enriched. With a CD8+ phenotype, disease-linked clones were relatively rare in peripheral blood.

This TCR was sampled from a male donor with ankylosing spondylitis or in good health (not recorded which). Sequenced sample: blood, either unsorted or a sorted T cell fraction (not recorded which). The chain links TRBV20-1 to TRBJ2-3; 7 nucleotides match TRBD2. CDR3 protein: CSARPSGPSTDTQYF. CDR3 sequence (DNA): TGCAGTGCTAGACCTAGCGGACCTAGCACAGATACGCAGTATTTT.